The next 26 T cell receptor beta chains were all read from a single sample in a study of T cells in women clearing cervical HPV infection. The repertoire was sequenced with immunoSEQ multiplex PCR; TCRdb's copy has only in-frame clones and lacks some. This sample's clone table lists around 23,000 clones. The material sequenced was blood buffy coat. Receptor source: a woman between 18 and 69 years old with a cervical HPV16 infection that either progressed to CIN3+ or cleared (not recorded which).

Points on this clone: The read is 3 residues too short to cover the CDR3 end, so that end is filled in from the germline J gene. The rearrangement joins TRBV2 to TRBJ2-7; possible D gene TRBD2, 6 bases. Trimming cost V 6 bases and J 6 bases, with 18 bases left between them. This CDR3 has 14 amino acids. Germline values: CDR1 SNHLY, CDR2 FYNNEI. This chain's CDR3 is CASRQTTSSSEQYF. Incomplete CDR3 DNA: TGTGCCAGCAGACAAACTACTAGCTCGTCCGAG.

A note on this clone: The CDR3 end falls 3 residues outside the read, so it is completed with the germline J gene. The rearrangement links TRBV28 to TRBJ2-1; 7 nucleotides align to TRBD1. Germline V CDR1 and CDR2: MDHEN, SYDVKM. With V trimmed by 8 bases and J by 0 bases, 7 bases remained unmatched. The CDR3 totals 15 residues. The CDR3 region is CASPSRDSSYNEQFF. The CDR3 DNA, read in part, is TGTGCCAGCCCGTCGAGGGACAGCTCCTACAATGAG. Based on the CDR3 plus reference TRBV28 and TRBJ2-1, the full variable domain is DVKVTQSSRYLVKRTGEKVFLECVQDMDHENMFWYRQDPGLGLRLIYFSYDVKMKEKGDIPEGYSVSREKKERFSLILESASTNQTSMYLCASPSRDSSYNEQFFGPGTRLTVL.

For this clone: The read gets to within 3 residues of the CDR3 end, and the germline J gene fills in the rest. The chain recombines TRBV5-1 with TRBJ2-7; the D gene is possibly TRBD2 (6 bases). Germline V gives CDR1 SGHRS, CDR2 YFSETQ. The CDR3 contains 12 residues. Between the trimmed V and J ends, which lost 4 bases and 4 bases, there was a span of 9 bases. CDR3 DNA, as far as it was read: TGCGCCAGCAGCCCGGCGGGGTACGAG. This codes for CASSPAGYE. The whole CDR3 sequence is CASSPAGYEQYF.

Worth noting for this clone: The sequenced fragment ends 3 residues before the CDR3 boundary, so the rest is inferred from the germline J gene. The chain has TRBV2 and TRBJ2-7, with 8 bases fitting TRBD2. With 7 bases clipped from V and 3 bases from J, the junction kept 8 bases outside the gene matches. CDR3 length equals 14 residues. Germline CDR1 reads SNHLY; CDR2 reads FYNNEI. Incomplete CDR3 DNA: TGTGCCAGCACGCCGGGACTAGAATACTACGAG. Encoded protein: CASTPGLEYYE. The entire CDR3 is CASTPGLEYYEQYF.

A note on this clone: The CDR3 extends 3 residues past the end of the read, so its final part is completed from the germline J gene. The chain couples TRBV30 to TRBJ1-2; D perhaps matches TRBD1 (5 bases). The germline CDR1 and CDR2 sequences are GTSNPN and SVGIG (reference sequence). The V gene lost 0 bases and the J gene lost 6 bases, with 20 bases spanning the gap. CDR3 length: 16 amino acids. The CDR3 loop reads CAWSVGQYNFEDGYTF. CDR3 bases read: TGTGCCTGGAGTGTGGGGCAGTATAACTTTGAGGATGGC.

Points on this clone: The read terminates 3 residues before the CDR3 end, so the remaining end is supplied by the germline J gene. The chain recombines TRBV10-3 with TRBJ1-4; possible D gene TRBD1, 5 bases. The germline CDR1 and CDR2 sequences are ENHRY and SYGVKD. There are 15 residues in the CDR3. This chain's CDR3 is CAISESMSGANVLFF. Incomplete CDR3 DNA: TGTGCCATCAGTGAGTCGATGTCTGGGGCCAACGTA.

CDR3 in amino acids: CASSLEYNPGYEQYF. CDR3 DNA, as far as it was read: TGTGCCAGCAGCTTAGAGTATAACCCGGGCTACGAG. The chain couples TRBV7-9 to TRBJ2-7; D remains ambiguous. The sequence runs out 3 residues before the end of the CDR3; the remainder is reconstructed from the germline J gene. The length of the CDR3 is 15 residues. Trimming shortened V by 1 base and J by 3 bases, and 13 bases separated the two germline ends. Per germline, CDR1 SEHNR and CDR2 FQNEAQ (reference sequence).

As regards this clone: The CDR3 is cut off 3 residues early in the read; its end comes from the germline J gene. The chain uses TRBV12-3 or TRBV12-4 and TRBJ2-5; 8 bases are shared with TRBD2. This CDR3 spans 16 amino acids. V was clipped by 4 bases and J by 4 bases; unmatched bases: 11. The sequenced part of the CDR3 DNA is TGTGCCAGCAGTTCTACCGGGGGGGCGCTTTCAGAGACC. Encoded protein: CASSSTGGALSET. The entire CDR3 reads CASSSTGGALSETQYF.

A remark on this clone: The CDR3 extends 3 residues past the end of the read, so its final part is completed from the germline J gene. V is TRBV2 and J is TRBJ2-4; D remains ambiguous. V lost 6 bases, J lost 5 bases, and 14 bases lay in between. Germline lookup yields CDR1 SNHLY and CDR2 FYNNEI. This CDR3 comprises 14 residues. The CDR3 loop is CASRYTVQENIQYF. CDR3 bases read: TGTGCCAGCAGGTATACAGTCCAAGAAAACATT. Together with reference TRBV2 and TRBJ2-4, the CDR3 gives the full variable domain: EPEVTQTPSHQVTQMGQEVILRCVPISNHLYFYWYRQILGQKVEFLVSFYNNEISEKSEIFDDQFSVERPDGSNFTLKIRSTKLEDSAMYFCASRYTVQENIQYFGAGTRLSVL.

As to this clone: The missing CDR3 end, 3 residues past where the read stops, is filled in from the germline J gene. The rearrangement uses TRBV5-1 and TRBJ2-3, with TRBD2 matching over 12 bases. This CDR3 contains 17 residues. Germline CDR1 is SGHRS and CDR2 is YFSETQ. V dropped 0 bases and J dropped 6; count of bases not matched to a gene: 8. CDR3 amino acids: CASSLGLAGGLEDTQYF. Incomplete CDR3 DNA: TGCGCCAGCAGCTTGGGTCTAGCGGGAGGGCTGGAGGATACG.

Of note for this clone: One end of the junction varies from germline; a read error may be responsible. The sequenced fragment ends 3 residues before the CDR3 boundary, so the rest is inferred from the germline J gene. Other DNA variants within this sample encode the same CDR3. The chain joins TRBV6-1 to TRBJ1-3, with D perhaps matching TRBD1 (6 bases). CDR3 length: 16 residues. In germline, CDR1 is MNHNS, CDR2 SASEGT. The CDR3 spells CASSETGGFSGNTIYF. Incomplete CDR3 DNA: TGTGCCAGCAGTGAGACAGGAGGATTTTCTGGAAACACT.

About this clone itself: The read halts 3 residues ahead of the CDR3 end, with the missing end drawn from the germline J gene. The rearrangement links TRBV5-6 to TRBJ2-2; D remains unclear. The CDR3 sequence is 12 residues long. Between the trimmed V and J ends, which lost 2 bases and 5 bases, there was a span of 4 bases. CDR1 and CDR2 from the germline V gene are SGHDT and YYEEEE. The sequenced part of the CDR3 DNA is TGTGCCAGCAGCTTCGGGACCGGGGAG. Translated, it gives CASSFGTGE. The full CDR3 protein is CASSFGTGELFF.

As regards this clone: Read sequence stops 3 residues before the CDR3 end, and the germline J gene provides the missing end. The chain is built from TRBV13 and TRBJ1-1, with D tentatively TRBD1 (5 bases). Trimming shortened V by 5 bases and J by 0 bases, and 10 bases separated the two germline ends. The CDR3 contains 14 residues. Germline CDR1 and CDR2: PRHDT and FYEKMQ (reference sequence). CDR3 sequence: CASSTRELNTEAFF. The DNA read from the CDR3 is TGTGCCAGCAGCACCAGGGAGTTGAACACTGAA.

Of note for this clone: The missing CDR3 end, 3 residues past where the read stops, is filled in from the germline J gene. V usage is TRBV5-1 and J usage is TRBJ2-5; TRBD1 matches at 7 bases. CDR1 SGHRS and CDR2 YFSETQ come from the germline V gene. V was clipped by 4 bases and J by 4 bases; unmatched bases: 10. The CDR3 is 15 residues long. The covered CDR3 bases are TGCGCCAGCAGCAGATCGACAGGGTTCGGAGAGACC. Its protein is CASSRSTGFGET. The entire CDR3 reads CASSRSTGFGETQYF.

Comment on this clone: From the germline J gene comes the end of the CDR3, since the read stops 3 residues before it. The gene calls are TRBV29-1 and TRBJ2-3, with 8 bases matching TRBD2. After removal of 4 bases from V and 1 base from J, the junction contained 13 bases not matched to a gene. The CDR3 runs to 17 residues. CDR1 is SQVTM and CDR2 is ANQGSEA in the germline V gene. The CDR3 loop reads CSVGGASGSIGTDTQYF. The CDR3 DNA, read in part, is TGCAGCGTTGGTGGGGCTAGCGGGTCGATTGGCACAGATACG.

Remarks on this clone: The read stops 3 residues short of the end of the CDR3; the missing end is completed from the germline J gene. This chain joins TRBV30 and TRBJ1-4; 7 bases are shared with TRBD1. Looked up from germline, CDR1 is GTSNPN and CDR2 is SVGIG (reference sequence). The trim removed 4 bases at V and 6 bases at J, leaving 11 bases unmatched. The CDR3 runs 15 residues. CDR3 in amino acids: CAWNSRGAWDEKLFF. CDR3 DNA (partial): TGTGCCTGGAATTCCAGGGGGGCATGGGATGAAAAA. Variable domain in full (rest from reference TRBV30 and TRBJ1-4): SQTIHQWPATLVQPVGSPLSLECTVEGTSNPNLYWYRQAAGRGLQLLFYSVGIGQISSEVPQNLSASRPQDRQFILSSKKLLLSDSGFYLCAWNSRGAWDEKLFFGSGTQLSVL.

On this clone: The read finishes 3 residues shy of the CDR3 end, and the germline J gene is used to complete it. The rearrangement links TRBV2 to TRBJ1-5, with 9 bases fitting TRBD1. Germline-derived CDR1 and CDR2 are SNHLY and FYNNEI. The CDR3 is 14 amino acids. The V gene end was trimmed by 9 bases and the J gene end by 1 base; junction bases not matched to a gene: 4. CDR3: CASSGQGSNQPQHF. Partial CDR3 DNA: TGTGCCAGTTCTGGACAGGGGAGCAATCAGCCC.

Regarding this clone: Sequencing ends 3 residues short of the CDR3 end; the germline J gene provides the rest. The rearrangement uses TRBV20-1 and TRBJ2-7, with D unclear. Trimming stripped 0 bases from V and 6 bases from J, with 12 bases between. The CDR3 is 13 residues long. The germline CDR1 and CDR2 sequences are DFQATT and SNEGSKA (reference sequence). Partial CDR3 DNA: TGCAGTGCTAGAGATCATAGAAGTCCCGAG. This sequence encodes CSARDHRSPE. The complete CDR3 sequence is CSARDHRSPEQYF.

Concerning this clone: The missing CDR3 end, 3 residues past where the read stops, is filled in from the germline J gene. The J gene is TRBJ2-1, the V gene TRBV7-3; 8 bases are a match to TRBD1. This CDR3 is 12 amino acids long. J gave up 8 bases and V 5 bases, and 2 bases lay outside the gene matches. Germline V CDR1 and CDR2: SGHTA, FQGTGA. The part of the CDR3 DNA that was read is TGTGCCAGCAGCCCACAGGGGGATGAG. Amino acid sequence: CASSPQGDE. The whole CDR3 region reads CASSPQGDEQFF.

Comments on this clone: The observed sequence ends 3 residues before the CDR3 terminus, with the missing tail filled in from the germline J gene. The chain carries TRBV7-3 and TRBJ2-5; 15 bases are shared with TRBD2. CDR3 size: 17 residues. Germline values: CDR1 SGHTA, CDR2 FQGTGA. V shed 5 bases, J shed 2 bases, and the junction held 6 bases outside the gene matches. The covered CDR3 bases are TGTGCCAGCAGCCGGACTAGCGGGGGGGCCGGTCAAGAGACC. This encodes CASSRTSGGAGQET. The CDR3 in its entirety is CASSRTSGGAGQETQYF.

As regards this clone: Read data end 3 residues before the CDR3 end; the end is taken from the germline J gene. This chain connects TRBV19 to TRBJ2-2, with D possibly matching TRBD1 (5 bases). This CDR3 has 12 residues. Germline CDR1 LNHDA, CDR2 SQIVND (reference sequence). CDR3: CASSPRDSPLFF. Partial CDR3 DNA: TGTGCCAGTAGTCCCAGGGATTCACCG.

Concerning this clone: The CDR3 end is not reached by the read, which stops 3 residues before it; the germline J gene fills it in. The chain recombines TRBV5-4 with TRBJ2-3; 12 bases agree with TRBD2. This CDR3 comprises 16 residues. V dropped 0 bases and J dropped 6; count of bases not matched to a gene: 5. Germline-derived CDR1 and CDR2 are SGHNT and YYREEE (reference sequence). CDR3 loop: CASSLGLAGGQDTQYF. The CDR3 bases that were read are TGTGCCAGCAGCTTGGGGCTAGCGGGGGGGCAGGATACG.

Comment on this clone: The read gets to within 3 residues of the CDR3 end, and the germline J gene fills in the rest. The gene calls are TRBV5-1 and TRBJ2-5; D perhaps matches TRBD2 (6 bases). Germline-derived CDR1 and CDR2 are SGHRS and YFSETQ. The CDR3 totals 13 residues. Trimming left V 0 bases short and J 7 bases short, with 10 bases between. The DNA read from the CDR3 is TGCGCCAGCAGCTTGGCCGTCGGGGGGACC. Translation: CASSLAVGGT. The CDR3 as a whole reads CASSLAVGGTQYF.

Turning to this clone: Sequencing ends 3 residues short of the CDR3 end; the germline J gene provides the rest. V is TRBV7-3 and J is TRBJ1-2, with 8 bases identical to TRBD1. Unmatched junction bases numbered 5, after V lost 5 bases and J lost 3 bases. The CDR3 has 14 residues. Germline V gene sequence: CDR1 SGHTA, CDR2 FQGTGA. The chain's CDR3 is CASSKDRGDYGYTF. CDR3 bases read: TGTGCCAGCAGCAAAGACAGGGGTGACTATGGC.

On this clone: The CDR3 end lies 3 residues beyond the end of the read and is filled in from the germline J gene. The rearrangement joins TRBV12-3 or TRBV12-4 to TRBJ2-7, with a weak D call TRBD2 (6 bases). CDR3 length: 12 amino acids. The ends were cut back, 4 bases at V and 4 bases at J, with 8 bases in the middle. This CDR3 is CASSSSAYEQYF. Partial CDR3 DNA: TGTGCCAGCAGTTCTAGCGCGTACGAG.

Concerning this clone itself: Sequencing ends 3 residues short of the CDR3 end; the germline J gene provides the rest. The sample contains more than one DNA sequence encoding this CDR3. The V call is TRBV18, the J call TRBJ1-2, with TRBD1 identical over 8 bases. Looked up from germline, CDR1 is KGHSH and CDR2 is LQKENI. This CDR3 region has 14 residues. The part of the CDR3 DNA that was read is TGTGCCAGCTCCCCCCGGGACAGGCTCAATGAC. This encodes CASSPRDRLND. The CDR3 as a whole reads CASSPRDRLNDYTF.